This TCR beta chain was found in a study of control samples from healthy donors and cancer patients. Only in-frame clones appear in the TCRdb table, and some are missing; sequencing was by immunoSEQ multiplex PCR. The sample contains about 28,000 clones, just under 90% of which appear only once. The CDR3 is 12 residues long. CDR1 is SGHDT, CDR2 YYEEEE, per germline. V lost 0 bases and J lost 8, with 8 bases in between. The clonotype originates from a woman between 40 and 55 years old with lung cancer. The sequenced material came from PBMCs. The chain is built from TRBV5-6 and TRBJ1-1; no reliable D call. The CDR3 DNA follows: TGTGCCAGCAGCTTGGGTGTTTTGGAAGCTTTCTTT. This codes for CASSLGVLEAFF. The full variable domain, rest sourced from reference TRBV5-6 and TRBJ1-1, is DAGVTQSPTHLIKTRGQQVTLRCSPKSGHDTVSWYQQALGQGPQFIFQYYEEEERQRGNFPDRFSGHQFPNYSSELNVNALLLGDSALYLCASSLGVLEAFFGQGTRLTVV.